This entry features one T cell receptor beta chain sequence. This sample was taken from a study of blood T cell repertoires in COVID-19. Background on the study: Acute and convalescent COVID-19 specimens originated in the United States, Italy and Spain.

Assay used: immunoSEQ multiplex PCR; TCRdb lists only in-frame clones, some missing. This repertoire shows roughly 290,000 clones, about 85% found once; its top ten account for 0.7% to 1%. In germline, CDR1 is MDHEN, CDR2 SYDVKM. Trimming stripped 7 bases from V and 8 bases from J, with 11 bases between. CDR3 size: 11 residues. The source of this sequence is a human donor with COVID-19, enrolled during active disease. The donor label of this sample is uncertain. The chain recombines TRBV28 with TRBJ1-1; D possibly corresponds to TRBD1 (6 bases). Sequencing used peripheral blood. CDR3 amino acids: CASKQGPEAFF. DNA of the CDR3: TGTGCCAGCAAACAGGGACCGGAAGCTTTCTTT.